This is a list of T cell receptor beta chains from one sample in a study of graft-versus-host responses after intestinal transplantation. Some clones are missing from TCRdb's copy, which holds only in-frame ones; the method was immunoSEQ multiplex PCR. Here the sample spans almost 8,500 clones, 93% being singletons. The input for sequencing was PBMCs, taken 11 days after intestinal transplantation. The receptors shown here come from a human patient who received an intestinal transplant, so some T cells may come from the graft donor. CDR3s leave out the opening cysteine and the closing phenylalanine or tryptophan.

cdr3_aa j_call v_call
ASSGTGGPINIQY TRBJ2-4 TRBV27
ASIRDRNTGELF TRBJ2-2 TRBV6-1
ATSIPDRDSGNTIY TRBJ1-3 TRBV15
ATSSTGGSYGYT TRBJ1-2 TRBV15
ASSLPTGVNEQF TRBJ2-1 TRBV7-9
ASSPRTSEAYNEQF TRBJ2-1 TRBV7-9
AWSIGQGEETQY TRBJ2-5 TRBV30
ASSHPGLAGGRPSYNEQF TRBJ2-1 TRBV4-1
ASSPVGTSGGAVGETQY TRBJ2-5 TRBV13
ASRGGNTEAF TRBJ1-1 TRBV5-1
ASSLNRGSNTEAF TRBJ1-1 TRBV28
ASSSSPFGGTPYNEQF TRBJ2-1 TRBV5-1
ASGLGGTGDNYGYT TRBJ1-2 TRBV12-5
ASSRAGGPYNEQF TRBJ2-1 TRBV19
ASSAGTATYSNQPQH TRBJ1-5 TRBV19
ASSLAGTVGELF TRBJ2-2 TRBV5-4
ASSLPTDRAHNEQY TRBJ2-7 TRBV7-9
ARSQNSPLH TRBJ1-6 TRBV5-3
ASSRLPGQENTGELF TRBJ2-2 TRBV9
ASSALSGQGAETQY TRBJ2-5 TRBV6-1
ASSLDAGRSGTQY TRBJ2-5 TRBV7-9
ASSFETSGSGNEQF TRBJ2-1 TRBV5-5
ASSLTGTNEQF TRBJ2-1 TRBV7-7
ASRTTGQSGYGYT TRBJ1-2 TRBV19
ATSRDRGGADEQF TRBJ2-1 TRBV15
ASSFEGQYLIPPLH TRBJ1-6 TRBV7-9
ASSERGETYNEQF TRBJ2-1 TRBV9
ASSIGLLIYTGELF TRBJ2-2 TRBV19
GQNTGELF TRBJ2-2 TRBV28
ASSLGDRSGETQY TRBJ2-5 TRBV7-7